One TCR beta chain is described in this entry. Its specific antigen is unknown. No quality values exist for individual bases; no much larger clone is one base distant. This sample was sequenced with an Illumina HiSeq 2500. TCR beta libraries were prepared by quantitative 5'-RACE with molecular barcodes. Turning to the authors' computational methods: Disease-linked TCR variants were identified with a new computational method built on a probabilistic model of VDJ rearrangement. The raw public reads went through TCRdb reprocessing: fastp at Q25, MiXCR clone calling, in-frame beta chains kept. Each entry is one CDR3 protein sequence, shown with its most common DNA and genes. The V and J calls reflect TCRdb's pipeline rather than the authors' work. The sample table contains some 840,000 distinct CDR3 sequences; only one count was recorded for approximately 12% of them. The top ten clonotypes cover less than 0.65% of the sample.

This record belongs to a study of CD8 T cells in ankylosing spondylitis (dated by TCRdb to about 2017). Study-level background: To find TCR variants linked to disease, the study profiled T cell receptor beta repertoires in ankylosing spondylitis patients and healthy donors. The full study cohort was made up of approximately 27 ankylosing spondylitis patients and around 100 healthy donors. Peripheral blood was sampled, and synovial fluid was also collected from ankylosing spondylitis patients. On the study overall, not on this receptor specifically: The disease-linked clones showed a CD8+ phenotype and occurred at relatively low frequencies in peripheral blood. Some TCR beta motif variants had previously been reported in synovial fluid and blood of reactive arthritis patients, which suggested common disease-initiation mechanisms. Blood from ankylosing spondylitis patients appeared to be characterized by a TCR beta motif composed of about eight highly homologous amino acid variants. According to the report, matched synovial fluid samples from ankylosing spondylitis patients were significantly enriched for the disease-linked clones.

The CDR3 covers 14 residues, taking in both the cysteine and the phenylalanine. Only the CDR3 part of the read is kept: 42 bases, read in frame from the first base. V and J are truncated by 2 bases and 5 bases respectively, leaving an intervening sequence of 10 bases. The germline V gene specifies SNHLY as CDR1 and FYNNEI as CDR2. This receptor chain uses TRBV2 and TRBJ1-5; no D gene can be assigned with confidence. This TCR was recovered from a male donor with ankylosing spondylitis. The sample was blood, either unsorted or a sorted T cell fraction (not recorded which). CDR3 loop: CASSERSSDQPQHF. Read as DNA, the sequence is TGTGCCAGCAGTGAACGGTCATCTGATCAGCCCCAGCATTTT. The full variable domain, completed from the reference TRBV2 and TRBJ1-5 proteins outside the CDR3, reads EPEVTQTPSHQVTQMGQEVILRCVPISNHLYFYWYRQILGQKVEFLVSFYNNEISEKSEIFDDQFSVERPDGSNFTLKIRSTKLEDSAMYFCASSERSSDQPQHFGDGTRLSIL.